A single sample gave rise to the 29 T cell receptor beta chains below, sequenced in a study of blood T cell repertoires in COVID-19. The repertoire was sequenced with immunoSEQ multiplex PCR; TCRdb's copy has only in-frame clones and lacks some. The sample carries about 41,000 clones, around 83% recorded once. The sample comprised peripheral blood. Every receptor here comes from an elderly woman with active or convalescent COVID-19.

The chain carries TRBV2 and TRBJ1-2, with TRBD1 matching over 8 bases. Trimming removed 0 bases from V and 0 bases from J; junction bases left unmatched: 12. Germline V gene lookup returns CDR1 SNHLY and CDR2 FYNNEI. The CDR3 is 19 residues long. The CDR3 reads CASSEAGLGTGRTNYGYTF. The CDR3 region has the DNA TGTGCCAGCAGTGAAGCGGGGTTGGGGACAGGACGAACTAACTATGGCTACACCTTC.

The gene calls are TRBV18 and TRBJ2-1; D gene ambiguous. V lost 4 bases, J lost 10 bases, and 14 bases lay in between. From germline, CDR1 is KGHSH and CDR2 LQKENI. The length of the CDR3 is 13 residues. This CDR3 is CASSLNEAREQFF. CDR3 DNA sequence: TGTGCCAGCTCACTAAACGAGGCTCGCGAGCAGTTCTTC.

This chain links TRBV7-8 with TRBJ1-4; 7 bases are a match to TRBD1. Germline values: CDR1 SGHVS, CDR2 FQNEAQ. The junction had 13 bases not matched to a gene; V was cut back by 5 bases and J by 7 bases. The CDR3 runs 16 residues. The CDR3 reads CASSARPGQRIEKLFF. DNA for the CDR3: TGTGCCAGCAGCGCCCGACCGGGACAGAGGATTGAAAAACTGTTTTTT.

This chain connects TRBV28 to TRBJ1-2; perhaps TRBD1 as D (5 bases). The CDR3 totals 15 residues. Germline V CDR1 and CDR2: MDHEN, SYDVKM. The V gene lost 5 bases and the J gene lost 4 bases, with 17 bases spanning the gap. In DNA, the CDR3 is TGTGCCAGCAGTGTTCCCACCAGGGCCTTCTATGGCTACACCTTC. It encodes CASSVPTRAFYGYTF.

The chain couples TRBV19 to TRBJ1-1, with 7 bases that match TRBD1. CDR1 and CDR2 from the germline V gene are LNHDA and SQIVND (reference sequence). The V segment lost 10 bases and the J segment 2 bases; nucleotides outside the gene matches: 13. This CDR3 is 15 amino acids long. Here the CDR3 reads CATKPPDRFNTEAFF. The CDR3 bases are TGTGCCACCAAACCGCCGGACAGGTTTAACACTGAAGCTTTCTTT.

J is TRBJ1-4 and V is TRBV28; unclear D gene. Trimming removed 2 bases from V and 5 bases from J, with 15 bases in between. The germline CDR1 and CDR2 sequences are MDHEN and SYDVKM. The CDR3 spans 16 residues. The CDR3 here is CASSLHGPVTNEKLFF. The CDR3 DNA reads as TGTGCCAGCAGTTTACATGGGCCAGTGACCAATGAAAAACTGTTTTTT.

This clone came up a few times. The J gene is TRBJ1-1, the V gene TRBV14; D uncertain. V was clipped by 4 bases and J by 0 bases, with 15 bases between them. This CDR3 has 16 residues. CDR1 is SGHDN, CDR2 FVKESK, per germline. In DNA form, the CDR3 reads TGTGCCAGCAGCCCCCCCACGGGGATCATGAACACTGAAGCTTTCTTT. It is translated as CASSPPTGIMNTEAFF.

The chain links TRBV19 to TRBJ2-2, with TRBD1 identical over 8 bases. Trimming took 7 bases from V and 7 from J; bases not matched to a gene: 8. From germline, CDR1 is LNHDA and CDR2 SQIVND (reference sequence). The CDR3 sequence is 14 residues long. CDR3: CASTSDRDHGELFF. CDR3 nucleotides: TGTGCCAGTACGTCGGACAGGGATCACGGGGAGCTGTTTTTT.

This chain connects TRBV28 to TRBJ1-2; D is unresolved. CDR1 MDHEN and CDR2 SYDVKM come from the germline V gene. V was cut by 2 bases and J by 8 bases, with 9 bases left in between. The CDR3 runs to 12 residues. The CDR3 sequence is CASSLPERGYTF. DNA of the CDR3: TGTGCCAGCAGTTTACCAGAGCGGGGCTACACCTTC.

This chain uses TRBV27 with TRBJ2-7; the match to TRBD2 covers 11 bases. The V gene's germline CDR1 is MNHEY and CDR2 SMNVEV (reference sequence). The CDR3 spans 14 residues. The V and J ends lost 9 bases and 2 bases, in that order; junction bases with no gene match: 6. CDR3 sequence: CARELAGAAYEQYF. The DNA for the CDR3 is TGTGCCAGAGAACTAGCGGGGGCAGCCTACGAGCAGTACTTC.

This chain's CDR3 is CASSSTFPLAPAYF. The CDR3 region has the DNA TGTGCCAGCAGCTCCACTTTTCCCCTAGCCCCCGCGTACTTC. The rearrangement joins TRBV7-8 to TRBJ2-5, with a possible D match to TRBD2 (5 bases). V lost 4 bases, J lost 13 bases, and 22 bases lay in between. The CDR3 is made up of 14 amino acids. Germline V lookup: CDR1 SGHVS, CDR2 FQNEAQ.

This clone was observed a handful of times. The J gene is TRBJ2-6, the V gene TRBV7-9; no firm D call. Germline assignment: CDR1 SEHNR and CDR2 FQNEAQ (reference sequence). V shed 3 bases and J shed 4 bases, with 16 bases lying between them. CDR3 size: 17 residues. The CDR3 loop reads CASSLFGRLTGANVLTF. CDR3 nucleotide sequence: TGTGCCAGCAGCTTGTTTGGTAGGTTGACAGGGGCCAACGTCCTGACTTTC.

V gene TRBV30 combines with J gene TRBJ1-1; no clear D gene. V was shortened by 2 bases and J by 11 bases, with 18 bases between the two germline ends. Germline V CDR1 and CDR2: GTSNPN, SVGIG (reference sequence). This CDR3 is 13 amino acids long. CDR3 amino acids: CAWSNLEGSEAFF. CDR3 nucleotides: TGTGCCTGGAGTAACCTCGAGGGCAGCGAGGCTTTCTTT. The whole variable domain, filled in from reference TRBV30 and TRBJ1-1, reads SQTIHQWPATLVQPVGSPLSLECTVEGTSNPNLYWYRQAAGRGLQLLFYSVGIGQISSEVPQNLSASRPQDRQFILSSKKLLLSDSGFYLCAWSNLEGSEAFFGQGTRLTVV.

This clone has a single count. V usage is TRBV4-1 and J usage is TRBJ2-6; D is uncertain. The CDR3 length is 15 residues. The ends were cut back, 1 base at V and 4 bases at J, with 8 bases in the middle. Per germline, CDR1 MGHRA and CDR2 YSYEKL. Here the CDR3 DNA reads TGCGCCAGCAGCCAAGTTGGGCTCGGGGCCAACGTCCTGACTTTC. Translated, it gives CASSQVGLGANVLTF.

The chain employs TRBV29-1 and TRBJ1-2; 7 bases are a match to TRBD1. The junction had 6 bases not matched to a gene; V was cut back by 0 bases and J by 5 bases. Looked up from germline, CDR1 is SQVTM and CDR2 is ANQGSEA. This CDR3 spans 14 amino acids. CDR3 sequence: CSVEDLGQAYGYTF. CDR3 DNA sequence: TGCAGCGTTGAAGACCTCGGACAGGCTTATGGCTACACCTTC.

This sequence joins TRBV6-5 and TRBJ1-4; 7 bases agree with TRBD1. This CDR3 contains 15 residues. The germline CDR1 and CDR2 sequences are MNHEY and SVGAGI. The V gene end was trimmed by 5 bases and the J gene end by 3 bases; junction bases not matched to a gene: 6. The CDR3 here is CASSLPTGANEKLFF. The CDR3 region has the DNA TGTGCCAGCAGTCTACCTACAGGGGCTAATGAAAAACTGTTTTTT.

This chain uses TRBV5-4 with TRBJ2-5; 7 nucleotides align to TRBD2. The CDR3 runs to 13 residues. V was clipped by 4 bases and J by 5 bases; unmatched bases: 5. Per the germline V gene, CDR1 is SGHNT and CDR2 is YYREEE (reference sequence). The CDR3 nucleotides are TGTGCCAGCAGCCGACTAGCTACCGAGACCCAGTACTTC. The encoded protein is CASSRLATETQYF.

The chain employs TRBV19 and TRBJ1-6; D might be TRBD1 (5 bases). The CDR3 runs 15 residues. Germline loops: CDR1 LNHDA, CDR2 SQIVND (reference sequence). The V gene lost 7 bases and the J gene lost 2 bases, with 12 bases spanning the gap. CDR3 region: CASKVADTYNSPLHF. CDR3 in DNA: TGTGCCAGTAAAGTAGCGGACACCTATAATTCACCCCTCCACTTT.

V gene TRBV7-6 combines with J gene TRBJ1-3; no clear D. The germline gives CDR1 SGHVS, CDR2 FNYEAQ. Trimming cost V 1 base and J 0 bases, with 10 bases left between them. The CDR3 loop spans 16 amino acids. This chain's CDR3 is CASSLGSANSGNTIYF. The CDR3 nucleotides read TGTGCCAGCAGCTTAGGTTCTGCTAACTCTGGAAACACCATATATTTT.

The V call is TRBV3-1 (or the pseudogene TRBV3-2), the J call TRBJ1-2; 9 bases are shared with TRBD1. From germline, CDR1 is LGHDT and CDR2 YNNKEL (reference sequence). This CDR3 is built from 16 residues. V shed 0 bases, J shed 4 bases, and the junction held 6 bases outside the gene matches. The CDR3 reads CASSQDPLTGGYGYTF. CDR3 nucleotides: TGTGCCAGCAGCCAAGATCCCCTGACAGGGGGCTATGGCTACACCTTC.

This chain joins TRBV18 and TRBJ1-4, with D uncertain. CDR1 and CDR2 from the germline V gene are KGHSH and LQKENI. The CDR3 sequence is 16 residues long. V lost 3 bases and J lost 0, with 11 bases in between. In nucleotides, the CDR3 is TGTGCCAGCTCACCTCCGCCAGTGGCAACTAATGAAAAACTGTTTTTT. Amino acid sequence: CASSPPPVATNEKLFF.

J is TRBJ1-2 and V is TRBV28; no reliable D call. Germline CDR1 is MDHEN and CDR2 is SYDVKM. The CDR3 contains 12 residues. Deletions cut 6 bases from V and 6 bases from J, with 11 bases between. CDR3 nucleotides: TGTGCCAGCAGCCTACTCACTCATGGCTACACCTTC. This sequence encodes CASSLLTHGYTF.

As concerns this clone: Other DNA sequences within the sample encode an identical CDR3. The chain joins TRBV5-4 to TRBJ1-6; TRBD1 matches at 9 bases. The V and J ends lost 2 bases and 10 bases, in that order; junction bases with no gene match: 10. CDR3 size: 16 residues. Per the germline V gene, CDR1 is SGHNT and CDR2 is YYREEE (reference sequence). CDR3 bases: TGTGCCAGCAGCTTACGAAAGACAGGGGGTGGGTCACCCCTCCACTTT. As protein: CASSLRKTGGGSPLHF.

The chain has TRBV28 and TRBJ1-5; unclear D gene. This CDR3 has 13 amino acids. The germline V gene encodes CDR1 MDHEN and CDR2 SYDVKM. V was pared by 4 bases and J by 3 bases, with 7 bases between. The CDR3 loop reads CASSSTVNQPQHF. The CDR3 DNA is TGTGCCAGCAGTTCTACCGTCAATCAGCCCCAGCATTTT.

The chain uses TRBV18 and TRBJ2-5; no clear D. The CDR3 length is 12 residues. Trimming left V 5 bases short and J 0 bases short, with 4 bases between. The V gene's germline CDR1 is KGHSH and CDR2 LQKENI. The CDR3 DNA reads TGTGCCAGCTCATCGTACCAAGAGACCCAGTACTTC. Translated, it gives CASSSYQETQYF.

As regards this clone: The junction shows a germline mismatch at one end, possibly a read error. This chain connects TRBV7-8 to TRBJ1-5; TRBD1 might be the D (5 bases). The length of the CDR3 is 14 residues. CDR1 is SGHVS and CDR2 is FQNEAQ in the germline V gene. As DNA, the CDR3 is TGTGCCAGCAGCATAGCCCAGGGTAATCAGCCCCAGCATTTT. This sequence encodes CASSIAQGNQPQHF.

The gene calls are TRBV6-2 or TRBV6-3 and TRBJ1-1, with TRBD1 as a possible D gene (6 bases). The CDR3 spans 13 residues. Germline loops: CDR1 MNHEY, CDR2 SVGEGT. Trimming pared 2 bases from V and 4 bases from J, leaving 8 bases between. In DNA form, the CDR3 reads TGTGCCAGCAGTTACGGGGGCGGCACTGAAGCTTTCTTT. This gives the protein CASSYGGGTEAFF.

The CDR3 DNA follows: TGTGCCAGCAGCAACGACGGACTAGCGGGGAGGGGTGAGCAGTTCTTC. Protein: CASSNDGLAGRGEQFF. The chain combines TRBV7-3 with TRBJ2-1; 12 bases agree with TRBD2. This CDR3 region has 16 residues. The germline V gene encodes CDR1 SGHTA and CDR2 FQGTGA. The J segment lost 9 bases and the V segment lost 5 bases, leaving 11 bases of the junction unmatched.

V gene TRBV6-6 combines with J gene TRBJ1-1; unclear D gene. The CDR3 extends over 13 amino acids. CDR1 and CDR2 (germline): MNHNY, SVGAGI (reference sequence). The V end was cut by 2 bases, the J end by 6 bases, with 10 bases between. The CDR3 spells CASSYGEDAEAFF. Here the CDR3 DNA reads TGTGCCAGCAGTTACGGGGAGGACGCTGAAGCTTTCTTT.